This entry lists 21 T cell receptor beta chains sequenced from one sample in a study of blood T cell repertoires in COVID-19. Repertoires were generated with immunoSEQ multiplex PCR, while TCRdb's copy carries only in-frame clones and drops some. The sample includes about half a million clones, approximately 83% of them seen just once. The sequenced material came from peripheral blood. All receptors come from a human donor in a cohort sampled during active COVID-19.

The V and J genes are TRBV7-2 and TRBJ1-4; TRBD1 is a possible D gene (5 bases). The V and J ends lost 4 bases and 7 bases respectively, with 16 bases between them. This CDR3 spans 15 amino acids. Looked up from germline, CDR1 is SGHTA and CDR2 is FQGNSA. The chain's CDR3 is CASSSMGREGEKLFF. The CDR3 bases are TGTGCCAGCAGCTCTATGGGCAGGGAGGGTGAAAAACTGTTTTTT.

This clone occurred once. The rearrangement joins TRBV5-6 to TRBJ2-1; 7 positions match TRBD1. V trimming: 0 bases; J trimming: 3 bases; junction bases outside the gene matches: 9. Germline CDR1 SGHDT, CDR2 YYEEEE. The CDR3 consists of 17 residues. CDR3 protein: CASSLVLPGQNYNEQFF. The CDR3 DNA sequence: TGTGCCAGCAGCTTGGTCCTTCCGGGACAGAACTACAATGAGCAGTTCTTC.

The J gene is TRBJ2-7, the V gene TRBV5-4; TRBD1 is a possible D gene (5 bases). In germline, CDR1 is SGHNT, CDR2 YYREEE (reference sequence). V was cut by 0 bases and J by 5 bases, with 12 bases left in between. This CDR3 comprises 14 residues. This chain's CDR3 is CASSLAAGQNEQYF. DNA for the CDR3: TGTGCCAGCAGCTTGGCCGCAGGGCAGAACGAGCAGTACTTC.

The V and J genes are TRBV5-8 and TRBJ1-2, with 9 bases lining up with TRBD1. V lost 4 bases, J lost 6 bases, and 7 bases stayed unmatched. This CDR3 spans 14 amino acids. Germline values: CDR1 SGHTS, CDR2 YDEGEE. CDR3 nucleotide sequence: TGTGCCAGCAGCGTCAACAGGGGGCTCAATGGCTACACCTTC. This translates into CASSVNRGLNGYTF.

This chain uses TRBV6-6 with TRBJ2-1, with 14 bases matching TRBD2. The CDR3 runs to 17 residues. V was pared by 5 bases and J by 6 bases, with 9 bases of the junction left unmatched. CDR1 is MNHNY, CDR2 SVGAGI, per germline (reference sequence). CDR3 bases: TGTGCCAGCAGTCCTCACGGGACTAGCGGGAGTCGCAATGAGCAGTTCTTC. This codes for CASSPHGTSGSRNEQFF.

This clone was counted a few times. This rearrangement joins TRBV19 to TRBJ1-4; D is perhaps TRBD1 (5 bases). V lost 3 bases, J lost 3 bases, and 8 bases lay in between. The germline V gene encodes CDR1 LNHDA and CDR2 SQIVND (reference sequence). This CDR3 is 14 amino acids long. The CDR3 is CASSIRAANEKLFF. The DNA for the CDR3 is TGTGCCAGTAGTATCAGGGCCGCTAATGAAAAACTGTTTTTT.

V usage is TRBV20-1 and J usage is TRBJ2-7; D is unresolved. The ends were cut back, 3 bases at V and 4 bases at J, with 7 bases in the middle. This CDR3 has 11 amino acids. Germline V gene lookup returns CDR1 DFQATT and CDR2 SNEGSKA (reference sequence). The CDR3 sequence is CSASLVYEQYF. DNA for the CDR3: TGCAGTGCTAGTCTCGTGTACGAGCAGTACTTC.

Details on this clone: A much more abundant neighbour one base away suggests this may be a read error. The same CDR3 also results from other DNA sequences found in this sample. J is TRBJ2-3 and V is TRBV7-3; TRBD2 matches at 14 bases. CDR3 length equals 16 residues. CDR1 and CDR2 from the germline V gene are SGHTA and FQGTGA. V lost 5 bases to trimming and J lost 4 bases; unmatched junction nucleotides: 5. This CDR3 reads CASSAGLAGAADTQYF. The CDR3, as DNA: TGTGCCAGCAGCGCGGGACTAGCGGGAGCCGCAGATACGCAGTATTTT. The full variable domain, with the rest looked up from reference TRBV7-3 and TRBJ2-3, is GAGVSQTPSNKVTEKGKYVELRCDPISGHTALYWYRQSLGQGPEFLIYFQGTGAADDSGLPNDRFFAVRPEGSVSTLKIQRTERGDSAVYLCASSAGLAGAADTQYFGPGTRLTVL.

The rearrangement joins TRBV6-2 or TRBV6-3 to TRBJ2-1; 7 positions match TRBD1. The V gene's germline CDR1 is MNHEY and CDR2 SVGEGT. The CDR3 loop spans 18 amino acids. V was clipped by 0 bases and J by 2 bases; unmatched bases: 10. The CDR3 is CASSYSKGRGSPYNEQFF. The CDR3, as DNA: TGTGCCAGCAGTTACTCGAAGGGCAGGGGGAGCCCCTACAATGAGCAGTTCTTC.

The chain carries TRBV29-1 and TRBJ1-2; 8 bases match TRBD1. Looked up from germline, CDR1 is SQVTM and CDR2 is ANQGSEA. The CDR3 consists of 13 residues. V shed 1 base, J shed 7 bases, and the junction held 5 bases outside the gene matches. The DNA for the CDR3 is TGCAGCGTTGAAGGGACAGGGTACGGTGGCTACACCTTC. Protein: CSVEGTGYGGYTF.

The chain is built from TRBV7-3 and TRBJ1-1, with D unclear. Germline-derived CDR1 and CDR2 are SGHTA and FQGTGA. The V gene lost 2 bases and the J gene lost 2 bases, with 12 bases spanning the gap. The CDR3 extends over 15 amino acids. In nucleotides, the CDR3 is TGTGCCAGCAGCTTACGCCGGGATGAAAACACTGAAGCTTTCTTT. It specifies CASSLRRDENTEAFF.

The gene calls are TRBV11-2 and TRBJ2-7; the match to TRBD2 covers 11 bases. Trimming at V came to 7 bases and at J to 2 bases, leaving 7 bases not matched to a gene. Per the germline V gene, CDR1 is SGHAT and CDR2 is FQNNGV. The CDR3 contains 15 residues. Here the CDR3 DNA reads TGTGCCAGCACCCGTCCGGGACTAGCGGCCTACGAGCAGTACTTC. It encodes CASTRPGLAAYEQYF.

V and J are TRBV6-5 and TRBJ2-7, with a possible D match to TRBD2 (6 bases). The V and J ends lost 8 bases and 2 bases respectively, with 13 bases between them. This CDR3 comprises 13 residues. The germline V gene encodes CDR1 MNHEY and CDR2 SVGAGI. The CDR3: CASQRVYPYEQYF. CDR3 sequence (DNA): TGTGCCAGCCAGCGGGTGTATCCCTACGAGCAGTACTTC.

The chain combines TRBV28 with TRBJ2-7, with D maybe TRBD2 (5 bases). The CDR3 consists of 14 residues. Deletions cut 2 bases from V and 5 bases from J, with 13 bases between. Germline CDR1 MDHEN, CDR2 SYDVKM. The CDR3 reads CASSLTGSEDEQYF. The CDR3 bases are TGTGCCAGCAGTTTAACGGGGAGTGAGGACGAGCAGTACTTC.

J is TRBJ1-2 and V is TRBV6-5, with TRBD1 matching over 8 bases. The CDR3 runs 15 residues. Trimming removed 7 bases from V and 5 bases from J; junction bases left unmatched: 12. Germline V gives CDR1 MNHEY, CDR2 SVGAGI. CDR3 residues: CASKQERQGIYGYTF. Written as DNA, the CDR3 is TGTGCCAGCAAACAAGAGAGACAGGGGATATATGGCTACACCTTC.

The rearrangement uses TRBV19 and TRBJ1-5, with TRBD1 as a possible D gene (5 bases). Between the trimmed V and J ends, which lost 3 bases and 3 bases, there was a span of 15 bases. The length of the CDR3 is 16 residues. Germline V lookup: CDR1 LNHDA, CDR2 SQIVND (reference sequence). CDR3 loop: CASSMRMGQANQPQHF. In nucleotides, the CDR3 is TGTGCCAGTAGTATGCGGATGGGGCAGGCCAATCAGCCCCAGCATTTT.

The chain has TRBV28 and TRBJ1-2; no definite D call. This CDR3 is built from 13 residues. Germline CDR1 and CDR2: MDHEN and SYDVKM. Trimming left V 6 bases short and J 7 bases short, with 15 bases between. DNA for the CDR3: TGTGCCAGCAGAGTCCAGGTGGGTCGTGGCTACACCTTC. Encoded protein: CASRVQVGRGYTF.

The chain recombines TRBV6-1 with TRBJ1-1; D remains ambiguous. Germline CDR1 reads MNHNS; CDR2 reads SASEGT. The CDR3 consists of 14 residues. V was trimmed by 2 bases and J by 3 bases, leaving 10 bases between them. CDR3 loop: CASSERQDYTEAFF. As DNA, the CDR3 is TGTGCCAGCAGTGAACGTCAAGACTACACTGAAGCTTTCTTT.

The table lists this clone with a few counts. V gene TRBV6-2 or TRBV6-3 combines with J gene TRBJ2-2; D is ambiguous. The CDR3 contains 14 residues. V lost 6 bases and J lost 6, with 14 bases in between. Germline V gene data show CDR1 as MNHEY and CDR2 as SVGEGT. CDR3 loop: CASRPLRVAGELFF. The CDR3 nucleotides read TGTGCCAGCAGACCTCTCCGGGTGGCCGGGGAGCTGTTTTTT.

In its sample, this clone was seen once. The rearrangement uses TRBV28 and TRBJ1-4; no definite D call. The germline CDR1 and CDR2 sequences are MDHEN and SYDVKM. This CDR3 has 12 amino acids. V was clipped by 10 bases and J by 7 bases, with 13 bases between them. For the CDR3, the DNA is TGTGCCACCCCGGGTGTCGGTGAAAAACTGTTTTTT. It yields the protein CATPGVGEKLFF.

This clone was seen only once. This sequence joins TRBV9 and TRBJ2-7; 9 nucleotides match TRBD1. The V and J ends lost 3 bases and 2 bases, in that order; junction bases with no gene match: 6. The CDR3 spans 15 residues. Per germline, CDR1 SGDLS and CDR2 YYNGEE. The CDR3 DNA follows: TGTGCCAGCAGCGGACCGGGACAGGGACCCTACGAGCAGTACTTC. Translating gives CASSGPGQGPYEQYF.